The 21 T cell receptor beta chains below all came from one sample that was sequenced in a study of OX40 agonist ivuxolimab in advanced cancers. Sequenced by immunoSEQ multiplex PCR; TCRdb stores in-frame clones only, minus some. The sample records some 48,000 clones, about 85% being singletons. The sequences come from CD4+ or CD8+ T cells sorted from blood, collected in a trial of the OX40 agonist ivuxolimab. These receptors were obtained from an adult with an advanced solid tumor such as melanoma, head and neck, liver or kidney cancer.

The chain links TRBV6-5 to TRBJ1-2; D is unresolved. V was trimmed by 4 bases and J by 2 bases, leaving 14 bases between them. Germline CDR1 reads MNHEY; CDR2 reads SVGAGI. The CDR3 extends over 15 amino acids. The CDR3 protein is CASSFLGSTNYGYTF. In nucleotides, the CDR3 is TGTGCCAGCAGTTTCCTGGGATCAACAAACTATGGCTACACCTTC.

V gene TRBV15 combines with J gene TRBJ1-2; TRBD1 might be the D (5 bases). Deletions cut 3 bases from V and 5 bases from J, with 16 bases between. The CDR3 is made up of 15 amino acids. Germline CDR1 LNHNV, CDR2 YYDKDF (reference sequence). DNA of the CDR3: TGTGCCACCAGCAGTCCCCGGGACTGGGATTATGGCTACACCTTC. It is translated as CATSSPRDWDYGYTF.

The gene calls are TRBV7-6 and TRBJ2-5; a possible D gene is TRBD1 (6 bases). The CDR3 contains 14 residues. Trimming removed 4 bases from V and 2 bases from J, with 11 bases in between. Germline-derived CDR1 and CDR2 are SGHVS and FNYEAQ. CDR3 in amino acids: CASSSGQIQETQYF. The CDR3 DNA follows: TGTGCCAGCAGCTCAGGACAGATTCAAGAGACCCAGTACTTC.

This chain uses TRBV19 with TRBJ2-1; 8 bases align to TRBD2. The CDR3 loop spans 17 amino acids. V lost 3 bases and J lost 5; bases outside the gene matches: 12. In germline, CDR1 is LNHDA, CDR2 SQIVND (reference sequence). CDR3 loop: CASSITGGDFYHNEQFF. Here the CDR3 DNA reads TGTGCCAGTAGTATTACGGGAGGGGACTTCTATCACAATGAGCAGTTCTTC.

The chain joins TRBV2 to TRBJ2-7, with TRBD2 identical over 10 bases. Germline values: CDR1 SNHLY, CDR2 FYNNEI. The ends lost 7 bases at V and 0 bases at J; junction bases unmatched: 3. The CDR3 has 14 residues. The CDR3 protein is CASIPSGSSYEQYF. The CDR3 DNA reads as TGTGCCAGCATCCCTAGCGGGAGCTCCTACGAGCAGTACTTC. Together with reference TRBV2 and TRBJ2-7, the CDR3 gives the full variable domain: EPEVTQTPSHQVTQMGQEVILRCVPISNHLYFYWYRQILGQKVEFLVSFYNNEISEKSEIFDDQFSVERPDGSNFTLKIRSTKLEDSAMYFCASIPSGSSYEQYFGPGTRLTVT.

This sequence joins TRBV27 and TRBJ1-1; 7 nucleotides line up with TRBD1. The J segment lost 3 bases and the V segment lost 3 bases, leaving 7 bases of the junction unmatched. The CDR3 is made up of 15 amino acids. Germline V CDR1 and CDR2: MNHEY, SMNVEV (reference sequence). The CDR3 DNA is TGTGCCAGCAGTTTTGGGGGACAGCGGGACACTGAAGCTTTCTTT. Encoded protein: CASSFGGQRDTEAFF.

The chain carries TRBV4-1 and TRBJ2-7; D is uncertain. Germline CDR1 MGHRA, CDR2 YSYEKL. V gave up 1 base and J gave up 5 bases, with 12 bases separating them. The CDR3 runs 14 residues. CDR3 in amino acids: CASSQAAWDHEQYF. CDR3 DNA: TGCGCCAGCAGCCAAGCGGCATGGGATCACGAGCAGTACTTC.

This clone showed up just once. The V gene is TRBV9, the J gene TRBJ2-1; TRBD1 agrees at 9 bases. From germline, CDR1 is SGDLS and CDR2 YYNGEE. V dropped 7 bases and J dropped 8; count of bases not matched to a gene: 13. The CDR3 runs to 15 residues. The CDR3 DNA reads TGTGCCAGCGGCACAAAGGGACAGGGAGGGCATGAGCAGTTCTTC. The encoded protein is CASGTKGQGGHEQFF.

The chain joins TRBV7-9 to TRBJ1-1; 9 nucleotides line up with TRBD1. Germline-derived CDR1 and CDR2 are SEHNR and FQNEAQ (reference sequence). This CDR3 has 15 amino acids. Losses at the gene ends were 10 bases for V and 5 bases for J; bases not matched to a gene: 14. The CDR3 is CATQSTGGWHTEAFF. As DNA, the CDR3 is TGTGCCACCCAATCCACAGGGGGCTGGCATACTGAAGCTTTCTTT.

About this clone itself: One end of the junction varies from germline; a read error may be responsible. J is TRBJ2-3 and V is TRBV6-5, with D perhaps matching TRBD1 (5 bases). Per germline, CDR1 MNHEY and CDR2 SVGAGI. This CDR3 spans 14 amino acids. The CDR3 DNA follows: TGTGCCAGCAGTGACTCCAGGGACACAGATACGCAGTATTTT. This codes for CASSDSRDTDTQYF.

The J gene is TRBJ2-7, the V gene TRBV28; TRBD1 aligns across 9 bases. The CDR3 is 15 residues long. Per the germline V gene, CDR1 is MDHEN and CDR2 is SYDVKM. V shed 4 bases and J 6 bases; nucleotides not matched to a gene: 10. The CDR3 coding sequence is TGTGCCAGCAGTTCCGCACAGGGGGCGCGGTTCGAGCAGTACTTC. Its protein product is CASSSAQGARFEQYF. The variable domain in full, with the rest retrieved from reference TRBV28 and TRBJ2-7, is DVKVTQSSRYLVKRTGEKVFLECVQDMDHENMFWYRQDPGLGLRLIYFSYDVKMKEKGDIPEGYSVSREKKERFSLILESASTNQTSMYLCASSSAQGARFEQYFGPGTRLTVT.

This chain connects TRBV6-5 to TRBJ2-1; D may be TRBD1 (5 bases). V dropped 8 bases and J dropped 6 bases, with 14 bases sitting between them. Germline V gives CDR1 MNHEY, CDR2 SVGAGI. This CDR3 comprises 13 residues. CDR3 coding DNA: TGTGCCAGCGGAGCAGGGAATCTCAATGAGCAGTTCTTC. Protein product: CASGAGNLNEQFF.

The V call is TRBV6-5, the J call TRBJ2-1; no clear D gene. Trimming took off 6 bases at V and 4 bases at J, with 4 bases between the two ends. The CDR3 extends over 11 amino acids. Germline V lookup: CDR1 MNHEY, CDR2 SVGAGI. DNA of the CDR3: TGTGCCAGCAGAGCATACAATGAGCAGTTCTTC. Its translation is CASRAYNEQFF.

A remark on this clone: This specimen includes other DNA sequences encoding the same CDR3. The J gene is TRBJ1-1, the V gene TRBV30, with D unclear. This CDR3 has 12 amino acids. V lost 0 bases, J lost 5 bases, and 7 bases lay in between. CDR1 GTSNPN and CDR2 SVGIG come from the germline V gene (reference sequence). In DNA form, the CDR3 reads TGTGCCTGGAGTGTGGGGAGTACTGAAGCTTTCTTT. Its protein product is CAWSVGSTEAFF.

The chain is built from TRBV9 and TRBJ2-5, with D perhaps matching TRBD2 (6 bases). V dropped 1 base and J dropped 2 bases, with 18 bases sitting between them. The CDR3 runs 17 residues. Germline V gene data show CDR1 as SGDLS and CDR2 as YYNGEE. The CDR3 nucleotides are TGTGCCAGCAGCGTAAACCCCCTGGCGGGGATTCAAGAGACCCAGTACTTC. Its protein product is CASSVNPLAGIQETQYF.

This clone was picked up one time. The V gene is TRBV7-9, the J gene TRBJ2-5; 7 bases map to TRBD2. The CDR3 is 16 amino acids. With V trimmed by 4 bases and J by 3 bases, 11 bases remained unmatched. Looked up from germline, CDR1 is SEHNR and CDR2 is FQNEAQ (reference sequence). CDR3 sequence reads: CASSSLKAGVKETQYF. CDR3 sequence (DNA): TGTGCCAGCAGCTCCCTTAAGGCGGGGGTTAAAGAGACCCAGTACTTC.

The gene calls are TRBV6-4 and TRBJ1-2; maybe TRBD1 (5 bases). The CDR3 consists of 17 residues. Per germline, CDR1 MRHNA and CDR2 SNTAGT. V was clipped by 2 bases and J by 4 bases, with 20 bases between them. The CDR3 DNA reads as TGTGCCAGCAGTGACGTGGCCACAGGAGGGGACCCCTATGGCTACACCTTC. As protein: CASSDVATGGDPYGYTF.

This chain links TRBV5-4 with TRBJ1-6; the match to TRBD1 covers 9 bases. Germline-derived CDR1 and CDR2 are SGHNT and YYREEE (reference sequence). V was pared by 4 bases and J by 4 bases, with 9 bases of the junction left unmatched. CDR3 size: 17 residues. CDR3 region: CASSRPGTGRYNSPLHF. CDR3 in DNA: TGTGCCAGCAGCCGACCAGGGACAGGGCGGTATAATTCACCCCTCCACTTT.

The chain is built from TRBV28 and TRBJ1-5; D ambiguous. V lost 4 bases and J lost 2, with 12 bases in between. This CDR3 has 15 amino acids. CDR1 is MDHEN and CDR2 is SYDVKM in the germline V gene. The CDR3 protein is CASSYLGGGNQPQHF. In DNA, the CDR3 is TGTGCCAGCAGTTACCTTGGCGGGGGCAATCAGCCCCAGCATTTT.

The chain couples TRBV4-1 to TRBJ2-1; D may match TRBD1 or TRBD2 (6 bases each). The germline gives CDR1 MGHRA, CDR2 YSYEKL. V was cut by 4 bases and J by 7 bases, with 23 bases left in between. The CDR3 extends over 17 amino acids. CDR3 amino acids: CASSLQGGPPAGNEQFF. CDR3 DNA: TGCGCCAGCAGCCTCCAAGGGGGGCCACCCGCTGGGAATGAGCAGTTCTTC.

The J gene is TRBJ1-1, the V gene TRBV5-1; 7 positions match TRBD1. Trimming took 2 bases from V and 0 from J; bases not matched to a gene: 4. The germline V gene encodes CDR1 SGHRS and CDR2 YFSETQ. CDR3 length: 15 residues. The CDR3 DNA sequence: TGCGCCAGCAGCTTCACAGGGGCCATGAACACTGAAGCTTTCTTT. Its translation is CASSFTGAMNTEAFF.